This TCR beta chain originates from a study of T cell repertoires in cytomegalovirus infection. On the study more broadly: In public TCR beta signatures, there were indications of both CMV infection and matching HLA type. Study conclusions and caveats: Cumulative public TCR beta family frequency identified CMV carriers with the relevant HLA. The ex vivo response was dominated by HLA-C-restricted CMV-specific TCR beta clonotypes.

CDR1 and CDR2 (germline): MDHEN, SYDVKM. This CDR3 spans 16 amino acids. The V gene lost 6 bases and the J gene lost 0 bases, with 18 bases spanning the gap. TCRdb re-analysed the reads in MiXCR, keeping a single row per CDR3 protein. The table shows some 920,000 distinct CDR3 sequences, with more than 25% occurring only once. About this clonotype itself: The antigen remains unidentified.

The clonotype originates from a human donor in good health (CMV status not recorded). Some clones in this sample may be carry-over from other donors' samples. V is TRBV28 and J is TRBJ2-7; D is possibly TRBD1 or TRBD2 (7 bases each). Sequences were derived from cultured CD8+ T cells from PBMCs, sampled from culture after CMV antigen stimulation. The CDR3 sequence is CASRTYRGGSSYEQYV. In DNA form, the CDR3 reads TGTGCCAGCAGAACTTACAGGGGCGGGAGCTCCTACGAGCAGTACGTC.